This record concerns one T cell receptor (beta chain) sequence. This clone was found a few times. The antigen this receptor binds is unknown. No clone much larger than this one lies a single base away; base qualities are absent. To prepare the library, the immunoSEQ multiplex PCR assay was applied. The multiplex PCR relied on a mix of 60 forward primers for TCR Vbeta segments and 13 reverse primers for TCR Jbeta segments. Amplification of the CDR3 region of rearranged TCR beta genes was performed with a multiplex PCR assay on genomic DNA. The Illumina HiSeq System was used to sequence the amplified TCR beta libraries as 87-base-pair reads. As for the original processing: A later analysis counted about 80 million unique TCR beta chains across the 650 to 800 repertoires, and some 12 million of these chains were shared by at least two donors. To remove PCR and sequencing errors, raw reads were error-corrected and collapsed into unique sequences using a nearest-neighbor algorithm that merged closely related sequences. To assign V, D and J gene segments, CDR3 sequences were aligned to IMGT reference sequences. Each retained sequence needed at least a six-nucleotide match to both a V gene segment and a J gene segment. A rearrangement counted as productive if the CDR3 had no stop codons and remained in frame with V and J, and every other rearrangement counted as non-productive. Following IMGT convention, CDR3 was defined as the stretch from the second conserved V-encoded cysteine to the conserved J-encoded phenylalanine. In an earlier analysis of around 540 of the donors, sequences lacking an unambiguous match to a single V gene segment were excluded. In an earlier analysis of roughly 600 of the donors, a V segment was called functional when productive rearrangements were above 56.7%, and segregating when the standard deviation between donors exceeded 5%. To diagnose cytomegalovirus status from the catalog of TCR beta chain sequences, a statistical classification framework was built. V and J gene assignment, in a later analysis, came from comparing TCR nucleotide sequences with IMGT/GENE-DB human TR gene sequences. Using the TCRdist pipeline, a later analysis assigned CDR3 sequences along with most-parsimonious VDJ recombination scenarios. A later analysis defined each TCR beta chain by its CDR3 amino acid sequence plus V-gene family, and excluded reads lacking a unique V-gene family. In a later analysis, several hundred highly shared, low-generation-probability nucleotide sequences were removed to address suspected cross-contamination and a sequencing artifact. In a later analysis, a clonal expansion index was calculated for each public chain from normalized within-repertoire ranks of inferred template counts. In a later analysis, generation probabilities were computed with a VDJ recombination model fitted to out-of-frame rearrangements, and the resulting probabilities were checked against IGoR. A later analysis scored TCR-TCR, TCR-HLA and TCR-CMV co-occurrence with hypergeometric tests, applying a repertoire-size bias correction to TCR pairs. To estimate false discovery rates, a later analysis permuted the HLA or CMV assignments 20 times. In a later analysis, co-occurring TCRs were grouped using DBSCAN, with TCRdist sequence similarity added in when clustering inside HLA-allele-positive subsets. Repertoires with fewer than 30,000 or more than 120,000 public chains were left out of co-occurrence clustering, as were roughly five repertoires with anomalous nucleotide sharing. TCRdb obtained this table from immuneACCESS and retained in-frame rearrangements with V and J assigned. These tables miss some clones; where compared with another copy, unresolved V genes account for less than half of the shortfall, and the remainder is unexplained. V and J calls and clone size are as listed in that table; D and trimming were resolved from the DNA. The sample yields over 200,000 clones; about 80% were counted once. Less than 2% of the sample belongs to the ten largest clones.

The data stem from a study of cytomegalovirus exposure and HLA in healthy donors (dated by TCRdb to 2016 to 2017). In the study overall: An earlier analysis of several hundred of the donors reported more than 250 Gb of sequence data and 100 million to 140 million unique TCR beta sequences from some 180 million T cells. HLA typing covered class I and class II loci at four-digit resolution. Typing coverage varied by locus: about 629-640 donors for A, B, C, DRB1 and DQB1; roughly 500 for DQA1; over 600 for DPA1; 450 to 480 for DPB1. An early release that covered fewer than 800 HLA-typed donors contained approximately 300 gigabases of sequencing data and 70 million to 100 million unique TCR sequences. An earlier analysis of 587 of the donors applied high-throughput TCR beta sequencing to assess whether each TCR beta V gene segment acted as functional or pseudogenic. A later genetic analysis used genome-wide SNP genotypes for about 55% of the 666 donors, treating that subset as a discovery cohort. Roughly 5 DR-DQ haplotypes were handled as single units for association and clustering, since linkage in the cohort was strong. The T cell repertoires of roughly 660 subjects were profiled by immunosequencing and related to cytomegalovirus serostatus. Among the roughly 400 genotyped donors, around 81% belonged to the genetic ancestry cluster associated with self-reported Caucasian donors. Along with the roughly 670-subject first cohort, a separate validation cohort of over a hundred different subjects was used. Donor age, sex, ethnicity and CMV serostatus were compiled together with the repertoire data. The study aimed to test whether signatures of past pathogen exposure could be identified by cataloging public T cell receptors. The later analysis used no new phenotypic data to find candidate immune exposures, relying instead on TCR beta sequences and their occurrence across donors. To predict cytomegalovirus infection status, the study brought together high-throughput TCR immunosequencing, statistical association of individual TCRs with disease status, and machine learning. Every repertoire in the discovery cohort had been generated on one and the same sequencing platform. A later analysis re-examined previously published TCR beta repertoires from roughly 650 donors and added high-resolution HLA genotyping to investigate patterns of TCR occurrence. Across some 400 genotyped donors of the cohort, an average of approximately 240,000 unique TCR beta nucleotide sequences per donor were sequenced, and 15% to 20% of those sequences were non-productive. Paper-wide results and their limitations: The earlier analysis of 587 of the donors excluded approximately 17 rarely observed V segments, including chromosome 9 orphons, because counts were too low. Several of the top co-occurrence clusters appeared to be linked to parvovirus B19, influenza, CMV and Epstein-Barr virus, according to a later analysis. Because HLA typing was unavailable for some donors at each locus, only the typed subset was used in association tests. A later analysis found that most CMV-associated TCR beta chains appeared HLA-restricted, with HLA associations seemingly driven largely by CMV exposure. V-gene and J-gene trimming of TCR beta chains was associated with a missense DCLRE1C variant in a later genetic analysis, and the association was replicated in an independent cohort. A cluster of highly shared sequence variants was judged likely to represent a technical artifact of the sequencing pipeline. In a later analysis, HLA-associated TCR beta chains were found to be more clonally expanded and to have lower generation probabilities than equally common non-associated chains. While some public TCRs were present in many individuals, most TCR sequences turned up only very rarely across donors. According to the authors, the approach could potentially be generalized to other disease states and immunological phenotypes. Three of the identified cytomegalovirus-associated TCR beta chains were confirmed in vitro to be specific for cytomegalovirus antigens. Assigning TCR associations to individual alleles was difficult when HLA alleles, especially DR and DQ, strongly co-occurred. A further reported finding was that TCR beta sequences accurately predicted the HLA-A and HLA-B alleles for most subjects in the first cohort. Specific HLA alleles were associated with some 15,000 TCR beta sequences at a false discovery rate of 0.05 in a later analysis. In a later analysis, the rate of TCR association differed among HLA loci, with DRB1 alleles having the most associated TCRs and HLA-C alleles having the fewest. Linkage disequilibrium might explain the correlated functional status among segregating V segments, but an unknown experimental factor could not be excluded. In both the original and validation cohorts, the classifier was reported to diagnose cytomegalovirus status with high specificity and sensitivity. The study listed 164 TCR beta chains as associated with cytomegalovirus. Sequencing depth was assumed to be roughly uniform across donors in the presence/absence analyses, though that assumption may not hold. This cohort had only TCR beta chains sequenced, and the lack of alpha or paired-chain data limited which features could be detected. The only immune exposure information available for the cohort was CMV serostatus. A later genetic analysis reported fewer N-insertions in productive TCRs among donors in an Asian-associated ancestry cluster than the roughly 700-donor mean. In an earlier analysis of over 550 of the donors, most TCR beta V segments were observed in productive rearrangements about 87% or about 30% of the time, broadly matching IMGT annotations. The 87-base-pair reads could not distinguish some IMGT-functional V segments, including TRBV6-2 and TRBV6-3, so those segments were excluded.

V is pared back by 3 bases and J by 5 bases, with 14 bases lying between the germline termini. Measured from the cysteine to the phenylalanine, the CDR3 is 15 residues long. The only DNA kept is the CDR3, 45 bases in frame from the first base. CDR1 and CDR2 were assigned from the germline V gene as MDHEN and SYDVKM. The cohort comprised under 700 healthy bone marrow donors. At the time of sampling, every cohort member was nominally healthy, though immune exposures that went unrecorded were likely present. The donor was CMV seronegative and was included in the group of a few hundred seronegative cohort members. A peripheral blood sample was collected from each donor, and TCR beta sequencing was performed on peripheral blood mononuclear cells. The Qiagen DNeasy Blood Extraction Kit was used to extract genomic DNA from the blood cell samples.

The sequenced sample consisted of PBMCs. The receptor's source is a male donor in good health and CMV-seronegative. The chain employs TRBV28 and TRBJ2-1; tentative D gene TRBD2, with 5 bases matching. In nucleotide form, the sequence is TGTGCCAGCAGTTTTATACCCCTCGGGAACAATGAGCAGTTCTTC. Translated, this gives CASSFIPLGNNEQFF.